The 28 T cell receptor beta chains below all came from one sample that was sequenced in a study of blood T cell repertoires in COVID-19. Generated by immunoSEQ multiplex PCR, the TCRdb table keeps only in-frame clones and is missing some. The sample contains more than 85,000 clones, around 80% of which appear only once. Sequencing used peripheral blood. The receptors were sampled from a man aged 60 to 75 with acute or convalescent COVID-19.

The genes are TRBV12-3 or TRBV12-4 and TRBJ1-6, with D unresolved. The ends were cut back, 2 bases at V and 11 bases at J, with 10 bases in the middle. This CDR3 has 13 amino acids. The CDR3 spells CASSLKVEAPLHF. CDR3 sequence (DNA): TGTGCCAGCAGTTTAAAGGTTGAGGCACCCCTCCACTTT.

This clone was seen a single time. The genes are TRBV11-2 and TRBJ2-7, with 11 bases fitting TRBD2. From germline, CDR1 is SGHAT and CDR2 FQNNGV. The junction had 12 bases not matched to a gene; V was cut back by 5 bases and J by 0 bases. There are 18 residues in the CDR3. The CDR3 DNA reads TGTGCCAGCAGCCGTTGGGCTAGCGGGGGGCTGAGCTCCTACGAGCAGTACTTC. Its protein is CASSRWASGGLSSYEQYF.

The J gene is TRBJ1-4, the V gene TRBV5-1; TRBD1 aligns across 8 bases. Germline V gene sequence: CDR1 SGHRS, CDR2 YFSETQ. V trimming: 0 bases; J trimming: 8 bases; junction bases outside the gene matches: 6. This CDR3 has 15 residues. The CDR3 loop reads CASSLGTGSHEKLFF. DNA for the CDR3: TGCGCCAGCAGCTTGGGGACAGGGTCACACGAAAAACTGTTTTTT.

The count of this clone is one. The CDR3 DNA is TGTGCCAGTACAAATAGCGGGAGGGCCCTAAATGAGCAGTTCTTC. Amino acids: CASTNSGRALNEQFF. This sequence joins TRBV19 and TRBJ2-1, with 11 bases matching TRBD2. Unmatched junction bases numbered 9, after V lost 7 bases and J lost 7 bases. CDR3 size: 15 residues. Germline V gene lookup returns CDR1 LNHDA and CDR2 SQIVND (reference sequence).

This clone was recorded a few times. V and J are TRBV19 and TRBJ2-1; 12 positions match TRBD2. V gave up 5 bases and J gave up 6 bases; unmatched junction bases: 5. The CDR3 extends over 15 amino acids. Per germline, CDR1 LNHDA and CDR2 SQIVND (reference sequence). The CDR3 region has the DNA TGTGCCAGTAGTGACCTAGCGGGGGGGAGCAATGAGCAGTTCTTC. This translates into CASSDLAGGSNEQFF.

A single count supports this clone. The chain's CDR3 is CASSYFPQTNTEAFF. Here the CDR3 DNA reads TGTGCCAGCAGTTACTTTCCACAGACGAACACTGAAGCTTTCTTT. This sequence joins TRBV6-5 and TRBJ1-1; D call uncertain. The CDR3 consists of 15 residues. CDR1 MNHEY and CDR2 SVGAGI come from the germline V gene. V lost 1 base and J 1 base, leaving 10 bases between the germline ends.

This clone was counted only a few times. CDR3 DNA sequence: TGTGCCAGCAGCCAAGAGAGTTATCAGCCCCAGCATTTT. It encodes CASSQESYQPQHF. The rearrangement uses TRBV3-1 (or the pseudogene TRBV3-2) and TRBJ1-5; D call uncertain. Germline CDR1 reads LGHDT; CDR2 reads YNNKEL (reference sequence). This CDR3 is 13 amino acids long. Deletions cut 0 bases from V and 5 bases from J, with 5 bases between.

This sequence joins TRBV12-5 and TRBJ2-7, with D possibly being TRBD2 (6 bases). CDR1 LGHNT and CDR2 FRNRAP come from the germline V gene. The V end lost 7 bases, the J end lost 2 bases, and 12 bases lay between the germline ends. The CDR3 contains 13 residues. CDR3 DNA sequence: TGTGCTAGTGCCCCGGGAGAGACCTACGAGCAGTACGTC. Encoded protein: CASAPGETYEQYV.

This clone has just a few counts. The rearrangement links TRBV29-1 to TRBJ2-2; 9 positions match TRBD1. The CDR3 is 15 residues long. Germline CDR1 reads SQVTM; CDR2 reads ANQGSEA. J lost 1 base, V lost 4 bases, and 4 bases had no gene match. CDR3 DNA sequence: TGCAGCGTTGGGGGACAGGGCGGGAACACCGGGGAGCTGTTTTTT. It specifies CSVGGQGGNTGELFF.

This clone came up many times. The J gene is TRBJ2-2, the V gene TRBV11-2; no clear D gene. CDR3 length: 15 amino acids. CDR1 SGHAT and CDR2 FQNNGV come from the germline V gene. V was shortened by 1 base and J by 1 base, with 7 bases between the two germline ends. The CDR3 protein is CASSLALGNTGELFF. DNA for the CDR3: TGTGCCAGCAGCTTAGCTCTAGGGAACACCGGGGAGCTGTTTTTT.

This rearrangement joins TRBV19 to TRBJ1-2; 11 positions agree with TRBD1. The CDR3 totals 15 residues. Germline CDR1 reads LNHDA; CDR2 reads SQIVND (reference sequence). J gave up 8 bases and V 5 bases, and 10 bases lay outside the gene matches. CDR3 sequence reads: CASSLWTGGSPGYTF. As DNA, the CDR3 is TGTGCCAGTAGTCTTTGGACAGGGGGCAGTCCGGGCTACACCTTC. Variable domain in full (rest from reference TRBV19 and TRBJ1-2): DGGITQSPKYLFRKEGQNVTLSCEQNLNHDAMYWYRQDPGQGLRLIYYSQIVNDFQKGDIAEGYSVSREKKESFPLTVTSAQKNPTAFYLCASSLWTGGSPGYTFGSGTRLTVV.

The chain combines TRBV7-2 with TRBJ2-7; maybe TRBD2 (6 bases). Germline V gene sequence: CDR1 SGHTA, CDR2 FQGNSA. The CDR3 consists of 15 residues. V lost 3 bases and J 4 bases, leaving 16 bases between the germline ends. CDR3 nucleotides: TGTGCCAGCAGCTTTAACGGGGCGGGAACGTACGAGCAGTACTTC. Amino acids: CASSFNGAGTYEQYF.

The chain couples TRBV7-9 to TRBJ1-3; D possibly corresponds to TRBD1 (6 bases). Germline CDR1 SEHNR, CDR2 FQNEAQ (reference sequence). V was shortened by 4 bases and J by 3 bases, with 10 bases between the two germline ends. The CDR3 spans 14 residues. The CDR3 here is CASSSTGIGNTIYF. The CDR3 region has the DNA TGTGCCAGCAGCTCCACAGGGATTGGAAACACCATATATTTT.

The chain couples TRBV7-2 to TRBJ1-2; D may be TRBD1 (6 bases). The CDR3 extends over 14 amino acids. Trimming left V 1 base short and J 3 bases short, with 9 bases between. Germline values: CDR1 SGHTA, CDR2 FQGNSA. The DNA for the CDR3 is TGTGCCAGCAGCTTAGAGCGGACAGACTATGGCTACACCTTC. Translated: CASSLERTDYGYTF.

This rearrangement joins TRBV12-5 to TRBJ1-1, with TRBD1 identical over 8 bases. Germline V gene data show CDR1 as LGHNT and CDR2 as FRNRAP. The CDR3 covers 13 residues. V dropped 7 bases and J dropped 7; count of bases not matched to a gene: 8. CDR3 coding DNA: TGTGCTAGTGCTCCGACAGGGGTCTTTGAAGCTTTCTTT. Amino acid sequence: CASAPTGVFEAFF.

This chain links TRBV5-1 with TRBJ2-3; 7 bases map to TRBD2. This CDR3 has 15 residues. Trimming at V came to 5 bases and at J to 1 base, leaving 7 bases not matched to a gene. Germline V gene lookup returns CDR1 SGHRS and CDR2 YFSETQ. As DNA, the CDR3 is TGCGCCAGCAGTCTATCTAGCGGAGGCACAGATACGCAGTATTTT. It yields the protein CASSLSSGGTDTQYF.

This chain connects TRBV7-2 to TRBJ2-5, with a possible D match to TRBD1 (6 bases). CDR1 and CDR2 from the germline V gene are SGHTA and FQGNSA. The V end was cut by 4 bases, the J end by 4 bases, with 16 bases between. The CDR3 runs to 15 residues. CDR3 region: CASSYGTPRGETQYF. The CDR3 DNA reads as TGTGCCAGCAGCTACGGGACACCTCGAGGAGAGACCCAGTACTTC.

The chain links TRBV19 to TRBJ2-3, with 7 bases identical to TRBD1. Germline CDR1 is LNHDA and CDR2 is SQIVND (reference sequence). The CDR3 runs 17 residues. V shed 2 bases and J 9 bases; nucleotides not matched to a gene: 17. This CDR3 is CASSIPDRARKSRTQYF. DNA of the CDR3: TGTGCCAGTAGTATACCCGACAGGGCCCGAAAGTCGAGGACGCAGTATTTT.

The rearrangement joins TRBV24-1 to TRBJ2-2, with TRBD2 matching over 11 bases. This CDR3 comprises 15 residues. CDR1 is KGHDR, CDR2 SFDVKD, per germline. Trimming cost V 1 base and J 6 bases; bases outside gene matches: 0. The CDR3 DNA reads as TGTGCCACCAGTGATTTTAGCGGGAGGGCCGGGGAGCTGTTTTTT. It codes for CATSDFSGRAGELFF.

Note on this clone: Distinct nucleotide sequences in the sample also encode this CDR3. The gene calls are TRBV20-1 and TRBJ1-2; unclear D gene. This CDR3 has 11 amino acids. Trimming left V 2 bases short and J 1 base short, with 2 bases between. Germline V CDR1 and CDR2: DFQATT, SNEGSKA (reference sequence). The CDR3 coding sequence is TGCAGTGCTAGACTTAACTATGGCTACACCTTC. Encoded protein: CSARLNYGYTF.

The chain is built from TRBV5-1 and TRBJ1-3, with D possibly TRBD1 on 6 matching bases. From germline, CDR1 is SGHRS and CDR2 YFSETQ. The CDR3 length is 16 residues. V lost 4 bases to trimming and J lost 0 bases, with 14 bases between them. This chain's CDR3 is CASSPYTDSSGNTIYF. The CDR3 DNA sequence: TGCGCCAGCAGCCCATACACGGACAGCTCTGGAAACACCATATATTTT.

This clone was counted a few times. The chain carries TRBV12-3 or TRBV12-4 and TRBJ1-3, with TRBD1 matching over 7 bases. This CDR3 has 13 residues. Losses at the gene ends were 9 bases for V and 3 bases for J; bases not matched to a gene: 5. CDR3 protein: CASWRGLGNTIYF. In DNA form, the CDR3 reads TGTGCCAGTTGGAGGGGGCTTGGAAACACCATATATTTT.

V usage is TRBV5-6 and J usage is TRBJ1-6, with 12 bases matching TRBD1. After removal of 6 bases from V and 7 bases from J, the junction contained 8 bases not matched to a gene. Germline assignment: CDR1 SGHDT and CDR2 YYEEEE. The CDR3 has 16 amino acids. In DNA form, the CDR3 reads TGTGCCAGCAACCTATTGGGACAGGGGGCAAATTCACCCCTCCACTTT. It encodes CASNLLGQGANSPLHF.

The V call is TRBV3-1 (or the pseudogene TRBV3-2), the J call TRBJ1-4; D remains unclear. Germline V gene lookup returns CDR1 LGHDT and CDR2 YNNKEL (reference sequence). The CDR3 runs to 17 residues. V was clipped by 0 bases and J by 8 bases, with 19 bases between them. Here the CDR3 DNA reads TGTGCCAGCAGCCAAGACCCCTGGACTCCCCCCGGGGAAAAACTGTTTTTT. Encoded protein: CASSQDPWTPPGEKLFF.

In its sample, this clone was seen a few times. The J gene is TRBJ2-1, the V gene TRBV7-9; 9 nucleotides agree with TRBD2. Germline CDR1 SEHNR, CDR2 FQNEAQ (reference sequence). The ends lost 5 bases at V and 9 bases at J; junction bases unmatched: 11. This CDR3 has 15 amino acids. The CDR3 loop reads CASSPLVAGDREQFF. CDR3 sequence (DNA): TGTGCCAGCAGCCCCCTGGTAGCGGGAGATCGTGAGCAGTTCTTC.

The rearrangement uses TRBV3-1 (or the pseudogene TRBV3-2) and TRBJ2-3; D might be TRBD1 (5 bases). V was shortened by 1 base and J by 7 bases, with 9 bases between the two germline ends. The CDR3 extends over 13 amino acids. Germline V gene data show CDR1 as LGHDT and CDR2 as YNNKEL (reference sequence). In DNA, the CDR3 is TGTGCCAGCAGCCAAGGGGGCTCGAATACGCAGTATTTT. Its translation is CASSQGGSNTQYF.

The rearrangement links TRBV5-1 to TRBJ2-3; 9 bases agree with TRBD2. The germline gives CDR1 SGHRS, CDR2 YFSETQ. After removal of 4 bases from V and 3 bases from J, the junction contained 6 bases not matched to a gene. The CDR3 loop spans 15 amino acids. CDR3 region: CASSTGTSRTDTQYF. CDR3 DNA: TGCGCCAGCAGCACCGGGACTAGCCGAACAGATACGCAGTATTTT.

This clone was seen just once. The chain is built from TRBV10-2 and TRBJ1-2; D unresolved. V lost 3 bases and J 5 bases, leaving 19 bases between the germline ends. The germline gives CDR1 WSHSY, CDR2 SAAADI. This CDR3 contains 16 residues. The CDR3: CASSDRPHTRRYGYTF. The DNA for the CDR3 is TGCGCCAGCAGTGATAGGCCGCATACCAGGCGTTATGGCTACACCTTC.